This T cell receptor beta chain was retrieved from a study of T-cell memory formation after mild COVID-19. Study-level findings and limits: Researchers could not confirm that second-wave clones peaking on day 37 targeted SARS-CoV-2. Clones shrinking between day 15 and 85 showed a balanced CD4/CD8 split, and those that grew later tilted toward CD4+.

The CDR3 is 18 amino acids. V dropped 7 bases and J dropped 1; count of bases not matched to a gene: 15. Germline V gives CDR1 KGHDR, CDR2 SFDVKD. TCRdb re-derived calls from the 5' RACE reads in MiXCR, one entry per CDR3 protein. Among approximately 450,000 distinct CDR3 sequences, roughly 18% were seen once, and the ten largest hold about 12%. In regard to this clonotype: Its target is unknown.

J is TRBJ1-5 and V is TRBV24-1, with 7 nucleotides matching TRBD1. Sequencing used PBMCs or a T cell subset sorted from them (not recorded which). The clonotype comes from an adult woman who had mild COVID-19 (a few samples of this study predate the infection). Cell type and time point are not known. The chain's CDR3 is CATRLLSYRGRSNQPQHF. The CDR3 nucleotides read TGTGCCACCAGACTATTATCTTACAGGGGTCGAAGCAATCAGCCCCAGCATTTT.